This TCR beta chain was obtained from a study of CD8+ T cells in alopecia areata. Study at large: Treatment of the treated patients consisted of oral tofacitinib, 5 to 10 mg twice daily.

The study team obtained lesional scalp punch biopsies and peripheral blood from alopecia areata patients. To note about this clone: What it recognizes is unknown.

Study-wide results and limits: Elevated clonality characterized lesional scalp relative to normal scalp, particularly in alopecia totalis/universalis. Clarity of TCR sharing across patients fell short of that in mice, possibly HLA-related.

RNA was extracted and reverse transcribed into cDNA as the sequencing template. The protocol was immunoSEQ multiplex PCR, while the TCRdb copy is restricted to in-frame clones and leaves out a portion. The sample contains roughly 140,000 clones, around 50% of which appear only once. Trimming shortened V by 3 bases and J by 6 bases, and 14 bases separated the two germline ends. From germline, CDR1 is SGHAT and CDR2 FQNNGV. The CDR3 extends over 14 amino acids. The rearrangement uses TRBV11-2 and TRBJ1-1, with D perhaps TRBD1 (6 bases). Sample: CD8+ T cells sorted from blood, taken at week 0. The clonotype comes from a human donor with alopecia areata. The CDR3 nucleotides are TGTGCCAGCAGCTTGGTCGGGGGCGAGGCTGAAGCTTTCTTT. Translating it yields CASSLVGGEAEAFF.